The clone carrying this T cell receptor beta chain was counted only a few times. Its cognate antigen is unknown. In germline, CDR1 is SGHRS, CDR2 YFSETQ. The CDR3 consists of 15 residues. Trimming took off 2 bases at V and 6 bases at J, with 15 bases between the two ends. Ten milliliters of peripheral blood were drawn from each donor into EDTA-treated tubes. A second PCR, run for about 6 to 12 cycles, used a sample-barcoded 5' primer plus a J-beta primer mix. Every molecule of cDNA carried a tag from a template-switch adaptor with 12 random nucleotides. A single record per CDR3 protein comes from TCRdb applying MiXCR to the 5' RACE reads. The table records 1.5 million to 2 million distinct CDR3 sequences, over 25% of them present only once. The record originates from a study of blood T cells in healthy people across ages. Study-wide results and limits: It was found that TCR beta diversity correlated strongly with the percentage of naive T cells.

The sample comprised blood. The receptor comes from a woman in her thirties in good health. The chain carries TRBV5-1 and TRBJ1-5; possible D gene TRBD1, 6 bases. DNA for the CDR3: TGCGCCAGCAGCTTTTCAGGGGCGGAAGGTCAGCCCCAGCATTTT. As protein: CASSFSGAEGQPQHF.